A single sample gave rise to the 16 T cell receptor beta chains below, sequenced in a study of T cell responses to AZD1222 COVID-19 vaccine (dated by TCRdb to the early 2020s). Sample time point, as interpreted from the label and publication: about 28 days (+/-7) after the second vaccine dose. Libraries were constructed by the immunoSEQ multiplex PCR assay. The clones in this table, taken by TCRdb from immuneACCESS, are in-frame only. Not every clone is retained; where verified, under half of the shortfall comes from an unresolved V gene, and the cause of the rest is unknown. This sample lists 150,000 or so clones; roughly 87% were detected once. About 6% of the sample is taken by the ten largest. The sample was peripheral blood, taken 28 days after the second AZD1222 dose. Every receptor here comes from an adult who received the AZD1222 COVID-19 vaccine.

This chain uses TRBV2 with TRBJ1-2; TRBD1 matches 7 bases. J lost 5 bases, V lost 4 bases, and 10 bases had no gene match. CDR1 and CDR2 from the germline V gene are SNHLY and FYNNEI. The CDR3 is 15 residues long. The CDR3 DNA reads TGTGCCAGCAGTGCACAGGGGACATCGGTATATGGCTACACCTTC. Its protein is CASSAQGTSVYGYTF.

The chain has TRBV19 and TRBJ1-2, with D tentatively TRBD1 (6 bases). V was cut by 7 bases and J by 6 bases, with 18 bases left in between. The CDR3 is made up of 14 amino acids. CDR1 LNHDA and CDR2 SQIVND come from the germline V gene (reference sequence). CDR3 region: CASKSARGGNGYTF. The CDR3 DNA follows: TGTGCCAGTAAGTCTGCCAGGGGTGGGAATGGCTACACCTTC.

The rearrangement uses TRBV10-3 and TRBJ1-2; D is perhaps TRBD1 (5 bases). CDR3 length: 14 amino acids. Germline assignment: CDR1 ENHRY and CDR2 SYGVKD. Between the trimmed V and J ends, which lost 11 bases and 1 base, there was a span of 17 bases. The CDR3 protein is CASSPGIVNYGYTF. In DNA, the CDR3 is TGTGCCTCATCTCCAGGGATTGTTAACTATGGCTACACCTTC.

To note about this clone: Because the CDR3's place on the DNA is in doubt, the DNA is left out and the CDR3 is given as listed by TCRdb. The rearrangement joins TRBV28 to TRBJ2-1; the D call TRBD2 from the table was never checked on the DNA. A total of 16 residues make up the CDR3, ends included. The germline V gene encodes CDR1 MDHEN and CDR2 SYDVKM. CDR3 sequence reads: CASSFGAGTSLNEQFF.

The CDR3 here is CASSLDRGLYEQYF. The CDR3 DNA sequence: TGTGCCAGCAGTTTAGACAGGGGTCTCTACGAGCAGTACTTC. This chain links TRBV6-5 with TRBJ2-7, with TRBD1 identical over 8 bases. The germline V gene has CDR1 MNHEY and CDR2 SVGAGI. Trimming removed 4 bases from V and 3 bases from J; junction bases left unmatched: 5. The length of the CDR3 is 14 residues.

The genes are TRBV6-6 and TRBJ2-1; 12 bases line up with TRBD2. This CDR3 spans 17 amino acids. J was trimmed by 2 bases and V by 5 bases; bases with no gene match: 7. Germline V CDR1 and CDR2: MNHNY, SVGAGI (reference sequence). CDR3 coding DNA: TGTGCCAGCAGTCCAAGGACTAGCGGGGTGGCCTACAATGAGCAGTTCTTC. Translating gives CASSPRTSGVAYNEQFF.

This chain uses TRBV28 with TRBJ1-4; no firm D call. The germline CDR1 and CDR2 sequences are MDHEN and SYDVKM. The CDR3 spans 13 residues. V lost 7 bases, J lost 5 bases, and 11 bases lay in between. The chain's CDR3 is CASTRLPNEKLFF. The CDR3 coding sequence is TGTGCCAGCACGCGTCTTCCCAATGAAAAACTGTTTTTT.

The chain recombines TRBV6-1 with TRBJ1-6, with a weak D call TRBD1 (5 bases). The germline gives CDR1 MNHNS, CDR2 SASEGT. The ends were cut back, 2 bases at V and 7 bases at J, with 12 bases in the middle. CDR3 length: 15 amino acids. CDR3 amino acids: CASSEFSRENSPLHF. The CDR3 bases are TGTGCCAGCAGTGAATTTAGCAGGGAAAATTCACCCCTCCACTTT.

J is TRBJ1-2 and V is TRBV24-1; D gene uncertain. CDR3 size: 14 residues. The V gene's germline CDR1 is KGHDR and CDR2 SFDVKD. The V end was cut by 12 bases, the J end by 4 bases, with 20 bases between. In nucleotides, the CDR3 is TGTGCCTCTTCCGAGGGAGGGCCTTCCTATGGCTACACCTTC. This codes for CASSEGGPSYGYTF.

The genes are TRBV7-6 and TRBJ2-3, with 13 bases aligning to TRBD2. J lost 1 base, V lost 5 bases, and 6 bases had no gene match. The CDR3 totals 17 residues. Germline CDR1 SGHVS, CDR2 FNYEAQ. For the CDR3, the DNA is TGTGCCAGCAGCGTAACTAGCGGGAGGGGAGGCACAGATACGCAGTATTTT. Encoded protein: CASSVTSGRGGTDTQYF. The full variable domain, in which reference TRBV7-6 and TRBJ2-3 provide the parts outside the CDR3, is GAGVSQSPRYKVTKRGQDVALRCDPISGHVSLYWYRQALGQGPEFLTYFNYEAQQDKSGLPNDRFSAERPEGSISTLTIQRTEQRDSAMYRCASSVTSGRGGTDTQYFGPGTRLTVL.

About this clone itself: An end of the junction differs from the germline gene, which may be a read error. The chain is built from TRBV11-3 and TRBJ2-1, with no clear D. Per germline, CDR1 SGHNT and CDR2 YENEEA. The CDR3 is 17 residues long. CDR3 loop: CVSSLDGRKLSYNEQFF. The DNA for the CDR3 is TGTGTCAGCAGCTTAGATGGAAGGAAATTGTCCTACAATGAGCAGTTCTTC.

The chain employs TRBV27 and TRBJ2-1; 7 bases match TRBD2. Germline V CDR1 and CDR2: MNHEY, SMNVEV (reference sequence). The CDR3 has 18 amino acids. V lost 6 bases to trimming and J lost 0 bases; unmatched junction nucleotides: 14. The CDR3 DNA sequence: TGTGCCAGCAGGCTCCTAGCGGAAGGGGTCAGCTCCTACAATGAGCAGTTCTTC. Encoded protein: CASRLLAEGVSSYNEQFF.

The chain combines TRBV3-1 (or the pseudogene TRBV3-2) with TRBJ2-1; no definite D call. V was shortened by 2 bases and J by 10 bases, with 21 bases between the two germline ends. Germline V gene lookup returns CDR1 LGHDT and CDR2 YNNKEL (reference sequence). The CDR3 is 16 amino acids. This chain's CDR3 is CASSQSGRVRSDEQFF. The CDR3 nucleotides are TGTGCCAGCAGCCAATCAGGTAGAGTCAGAAGTGACGAGCAGTTCTTC.

Here the CDR3 DNA reads TGTGCCAGCAGTGACACTCGTGGGACAGGGAACACTGAAGCTTTCTTT. Translating gives CASSDTRGTGNTEAFF. This chain joins TRBV6-2 or TRBV6-3 and TRBJ1-1; 8 bases match TRBD1. The CDR3 totals 16 residues. J gave up 1 base and V 5 bases, and 9 bases lay outside the gene matches. Germline V lookup: CDR1 MNHEY, CDR2 SVGEGT.

The genes are TRBV11-3 and TRBJ2-7, with 7 nucleotides matching TRBD2. The CDR3 totals 16 residues. The germline V gene has CDR1 SGHNT and CDR2 YENEEA. V dropped 5 bases and J dropped 4; count of bases not matched to a gene: 14. CDR3 bases: TGTGCCAGCAGCCCGAATGCCCAAGCGGGGCGGTACGAGCAGTACTTC. Translating it yields CASSPNAQAGRYEQYF.

CDR3 sequence: CASSPSGDANTGELFF. DNA for the CDR3: TGTGCCAGCAGCCCTAGCGGGGATGCGAACACCGGGGAGCTGTTTTTT. V and J are TRBV3-1 (or the pseudogene TRBV3-2) and TRBJ2-2; TRBD2 aligns across 9 bases. Germline CDR1 and CDR2: LGHDT and YNNKEL (reference sequence). This CDR3 has 16 amino acids. The J segment lost 0 bases and the V segment lost 4 bases, leaving 3 bases of the junction unmatched.